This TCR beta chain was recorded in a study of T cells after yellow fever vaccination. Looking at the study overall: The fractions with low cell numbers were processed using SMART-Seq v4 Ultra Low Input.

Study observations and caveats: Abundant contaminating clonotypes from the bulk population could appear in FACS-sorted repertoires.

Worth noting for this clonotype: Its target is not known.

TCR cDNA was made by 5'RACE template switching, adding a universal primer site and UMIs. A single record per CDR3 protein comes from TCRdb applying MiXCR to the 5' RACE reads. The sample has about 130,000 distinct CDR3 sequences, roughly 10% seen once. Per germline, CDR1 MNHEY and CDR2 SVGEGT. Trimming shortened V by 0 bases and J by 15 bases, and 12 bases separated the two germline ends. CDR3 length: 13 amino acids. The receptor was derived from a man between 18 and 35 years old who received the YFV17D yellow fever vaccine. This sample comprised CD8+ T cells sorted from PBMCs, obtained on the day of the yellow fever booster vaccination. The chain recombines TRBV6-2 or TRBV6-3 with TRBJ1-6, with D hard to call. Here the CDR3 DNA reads TGTGCCAGCAGTTACTCGGCCACCGCAAACCTCCACTTT. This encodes CASSYSATANLHF.